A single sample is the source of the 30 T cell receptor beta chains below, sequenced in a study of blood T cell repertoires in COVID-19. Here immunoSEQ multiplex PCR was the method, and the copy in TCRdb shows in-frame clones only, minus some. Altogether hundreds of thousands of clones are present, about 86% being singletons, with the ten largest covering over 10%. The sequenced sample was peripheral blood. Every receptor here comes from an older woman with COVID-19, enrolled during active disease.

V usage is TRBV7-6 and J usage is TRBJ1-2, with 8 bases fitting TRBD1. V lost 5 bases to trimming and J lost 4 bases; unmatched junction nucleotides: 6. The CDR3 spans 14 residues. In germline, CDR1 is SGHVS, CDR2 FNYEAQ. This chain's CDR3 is CASSPDRGGYGYTF. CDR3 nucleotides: TGTGCCAGCAGCCCTGACAGGGGAGGCTATGGCTACACCTTC.

CDR3 region: CASSLVAGTNEQFF. Written as DNA, the CDR3 is TGTGCCAGCAGCTTAGTAGCGGGGACGAATGAGCAGTTCTTC. The chain employs TRBV7-2 and TRBJ2-1; TRBD2 matches at 8 bases. CDR3 length: 14 residues. Trimming took 1 base from V and 7 from J; bases not matched to a gene: 3. Germline CDR1 SGHTA, CDR2 FQGNSA.

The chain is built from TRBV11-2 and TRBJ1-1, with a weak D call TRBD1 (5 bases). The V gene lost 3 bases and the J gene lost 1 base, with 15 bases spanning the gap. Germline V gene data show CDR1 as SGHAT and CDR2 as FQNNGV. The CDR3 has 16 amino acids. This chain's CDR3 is CASSFFTGSANTEAFF. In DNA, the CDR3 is TGTGCCAGCAGCTTCTTTACAGGTTCGGCGAACACTGAAGCTTTCTTT.

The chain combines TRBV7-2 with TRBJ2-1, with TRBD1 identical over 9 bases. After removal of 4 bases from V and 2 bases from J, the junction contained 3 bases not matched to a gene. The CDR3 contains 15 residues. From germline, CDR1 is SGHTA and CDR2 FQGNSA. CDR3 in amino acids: CASSWDRVTYNEQFF. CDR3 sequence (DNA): TGTGCCAGCAGCTGGGACAGGGTTACCTACAATGAGCAGTTCTTC.

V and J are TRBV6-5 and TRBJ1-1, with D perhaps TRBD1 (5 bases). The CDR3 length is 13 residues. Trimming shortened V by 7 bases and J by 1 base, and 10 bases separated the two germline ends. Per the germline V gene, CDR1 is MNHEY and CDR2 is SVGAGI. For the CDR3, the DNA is TGTGCCAGCACCCAGGGCCGGAACACTGAAGCTTTCTTT. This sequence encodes CASTQGRNTEAFF.

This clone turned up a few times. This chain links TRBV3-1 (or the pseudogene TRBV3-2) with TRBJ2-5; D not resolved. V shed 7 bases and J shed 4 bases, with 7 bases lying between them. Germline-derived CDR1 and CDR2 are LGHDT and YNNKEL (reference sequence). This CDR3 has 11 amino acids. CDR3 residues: CASTSGETQYF. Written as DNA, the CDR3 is TGTGCCAGCACCTCAGGAGAGACCCAGTACTTC.

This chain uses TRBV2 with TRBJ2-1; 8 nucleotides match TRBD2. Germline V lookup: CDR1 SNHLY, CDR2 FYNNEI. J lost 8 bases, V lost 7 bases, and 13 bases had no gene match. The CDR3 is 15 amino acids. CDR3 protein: CASTQTGGVNHEQFF. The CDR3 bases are TGTGCCAGCACTCAGACCGGGGGGGTGAATCATGAGCAGTTCTTC. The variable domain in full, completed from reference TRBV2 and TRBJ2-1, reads EPEVTQTPSHQVTQMGQEVILRCVPISNHLYFYWYRQILGQKVEFLVSFYNNEISEKSEIFDDQFSVERPDGSNFTLKIRSTKLEDSAMYFCASTQTGGVNHEQFFGPGTRLTVL.

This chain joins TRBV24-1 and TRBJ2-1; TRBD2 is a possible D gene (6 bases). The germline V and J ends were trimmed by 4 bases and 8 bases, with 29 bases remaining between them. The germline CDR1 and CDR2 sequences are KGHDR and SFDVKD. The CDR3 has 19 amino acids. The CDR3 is CATSDPGTSVGGVFDEQFF. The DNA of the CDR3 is TGTGCCACCAGTGACCCTGGGACCTCGGTGGGGGGAGTGTTCGATGAGCAGTTCTTC.

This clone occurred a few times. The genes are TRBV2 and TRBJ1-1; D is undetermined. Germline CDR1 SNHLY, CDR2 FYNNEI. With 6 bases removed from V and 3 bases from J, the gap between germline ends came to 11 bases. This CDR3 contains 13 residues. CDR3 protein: CASSRFLYTEAFF. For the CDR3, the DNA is TGTGCCAGCAGCAGGTTTTTGTACACTGAAGCTTTCTTT.

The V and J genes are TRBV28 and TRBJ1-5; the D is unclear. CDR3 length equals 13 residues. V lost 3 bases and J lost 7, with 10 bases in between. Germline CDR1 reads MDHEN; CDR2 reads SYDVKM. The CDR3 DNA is TGTGCCAGCAGTTTGGGGAGGTTACAGCCCCAGCATTTT. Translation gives CASSLGRLQPQHF.

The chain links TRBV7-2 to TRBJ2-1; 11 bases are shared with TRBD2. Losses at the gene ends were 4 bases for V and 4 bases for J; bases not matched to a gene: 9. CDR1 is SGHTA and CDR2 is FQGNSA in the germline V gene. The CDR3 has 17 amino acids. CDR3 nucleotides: TGTGCCAGCAGCTCCCGCCTGGGACTAGCGGTTTACAATGAGCAGTTCTTC. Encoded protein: CASSSRLGLAVYNEQFF.

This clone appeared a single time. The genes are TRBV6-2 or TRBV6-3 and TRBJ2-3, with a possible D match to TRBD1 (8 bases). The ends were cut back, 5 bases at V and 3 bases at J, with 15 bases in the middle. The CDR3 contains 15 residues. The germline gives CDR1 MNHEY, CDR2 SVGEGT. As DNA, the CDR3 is TGTGCCAGCAGTGCAGGGGGCGGGGGAACAGATACGCAGTATTTT. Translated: CASSAGGGGTDTQYF.

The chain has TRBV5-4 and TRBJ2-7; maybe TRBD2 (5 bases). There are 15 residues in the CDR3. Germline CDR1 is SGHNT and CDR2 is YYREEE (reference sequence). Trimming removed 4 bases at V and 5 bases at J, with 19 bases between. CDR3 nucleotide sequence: TGTGCCAGCAGCCCCCGGGCCGAAATCGGGGACGAGCAGTACTTC. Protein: CASSPRAEIGDEQYF. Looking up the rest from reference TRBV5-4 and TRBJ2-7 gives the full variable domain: ETGVTQSPTHLIKTRGQQVTLRCSSQSGHNTVSWYQQALGQGPQFIFQYYREEENGRGNFPPRFSGLQFPNYSSELNVNALELDDSALYLCASSPRAEIGDEQYFGPGTRLTVT.

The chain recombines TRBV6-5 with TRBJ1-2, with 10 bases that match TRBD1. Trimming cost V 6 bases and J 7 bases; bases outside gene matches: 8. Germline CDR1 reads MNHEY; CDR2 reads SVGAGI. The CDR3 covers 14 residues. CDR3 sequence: CASRPPGQGSGYTF. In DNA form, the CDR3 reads TGTGCCAGCAGACCTCCGGGACAGGGGTCTGGCTACACCTTC.

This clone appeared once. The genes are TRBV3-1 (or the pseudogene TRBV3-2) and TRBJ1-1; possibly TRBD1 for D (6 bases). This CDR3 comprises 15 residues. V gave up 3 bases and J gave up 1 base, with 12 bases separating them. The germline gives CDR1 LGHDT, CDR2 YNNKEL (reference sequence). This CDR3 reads CASSHPGHKNTEAFF. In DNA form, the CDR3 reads TGTGCCAGCAGCCACCCGGGACATAAGAACACTGAAGCTTTCTTT.

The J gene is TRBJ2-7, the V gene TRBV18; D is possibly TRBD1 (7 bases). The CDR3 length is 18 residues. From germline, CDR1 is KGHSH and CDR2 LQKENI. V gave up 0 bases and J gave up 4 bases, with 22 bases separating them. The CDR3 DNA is TGTGCCAGCTCACCACCGGGAAACGCCGAGACAGGGAGGTACGAGCAGTACTTC. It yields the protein CASSPPGNAETGRYEQYF. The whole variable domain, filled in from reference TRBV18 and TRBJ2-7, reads NAGVMQNPRHLVRRRGQEARLRCSPMKGHSHVYWYRQLPEEGLKFMVYLQKENIIDESGMPKERFSAEFPKEGPSILRIQQVVRGDSAAYFCASSPPGNAETGRYEQYFGPGTRLTVT.

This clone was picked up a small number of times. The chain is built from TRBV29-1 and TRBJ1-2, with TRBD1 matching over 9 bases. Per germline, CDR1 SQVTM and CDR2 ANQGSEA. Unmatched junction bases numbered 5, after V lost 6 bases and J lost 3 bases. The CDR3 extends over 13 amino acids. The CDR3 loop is CSVGGTGHYGYTF. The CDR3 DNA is TGCAGCGTAGGGGGGACAGGGCACTATGGCTACACCTTC.

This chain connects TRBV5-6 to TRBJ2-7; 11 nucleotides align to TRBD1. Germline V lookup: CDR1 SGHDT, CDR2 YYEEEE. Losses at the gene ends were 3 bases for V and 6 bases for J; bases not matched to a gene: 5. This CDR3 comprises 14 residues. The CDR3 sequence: CASSSGTGGREQYF. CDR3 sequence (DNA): TGTGCCAGCAGCTCCGGGACAGGGGGGCGCGAGCAGTACTTC.

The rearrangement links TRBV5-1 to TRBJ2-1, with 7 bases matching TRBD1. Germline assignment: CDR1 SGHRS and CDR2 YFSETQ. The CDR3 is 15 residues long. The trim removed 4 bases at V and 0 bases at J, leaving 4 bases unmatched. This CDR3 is CASSLRQGSYNEQFF. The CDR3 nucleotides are TGCGCCAGCAGCCTCCGACAGGGCTCCTACAATGAGCAGTTCTTC.

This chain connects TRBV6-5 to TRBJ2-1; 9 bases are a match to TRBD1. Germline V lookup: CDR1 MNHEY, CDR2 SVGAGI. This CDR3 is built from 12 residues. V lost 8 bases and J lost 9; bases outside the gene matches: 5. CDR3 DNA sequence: TGTGCCAGCGACAGGGGGTACGGTGAGCAGTTCTTC. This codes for CASDRGYGEQFF.

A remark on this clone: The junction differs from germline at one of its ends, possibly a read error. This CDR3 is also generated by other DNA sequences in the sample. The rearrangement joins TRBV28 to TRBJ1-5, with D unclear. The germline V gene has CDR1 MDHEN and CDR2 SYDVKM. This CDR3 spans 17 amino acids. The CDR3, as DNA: TGTGCCAGTAGTTCCGTTCCGGCCCCGAGGAGCAATCAGCCCCAGCATTTT. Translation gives CASSSVPAPRSNQPQHF. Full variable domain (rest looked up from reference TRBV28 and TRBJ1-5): DVKVTQSSRYLVKRTGEKVFLECVQDMDHENMFWYRQDPGLGLRLIYFSYDVKMKEKGDIPEGYSVSREKKERFSLILESASTNQTSMYLCASSSVPAPRSNQPQHFGDGTRLSIL.

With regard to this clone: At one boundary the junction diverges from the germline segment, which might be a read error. The CDR3 reads CASSQGGPPEDF. The CDR3 DNA is TGTGCCAGCAGCCAGGGGGGTCCGCCCGAGGACTTT. The rearrangement uses TRBV7-9 and TRBJ1-1, with 7 nucleotides matching TRBD1. CDR1 is SEHNR, CDR2 FQNEAQ, per germline (reference sequence). The CDR3 totals 12 residues.

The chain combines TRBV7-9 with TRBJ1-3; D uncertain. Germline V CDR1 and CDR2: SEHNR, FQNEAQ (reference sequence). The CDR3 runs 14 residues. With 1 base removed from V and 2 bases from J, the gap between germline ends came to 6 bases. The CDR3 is CASSLGVTGNTIYF. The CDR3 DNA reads TGTGCCAGCAGCTTAGGAGTGACTGGAAACACCATATATTTT. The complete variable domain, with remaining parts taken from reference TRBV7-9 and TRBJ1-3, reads DTGVSQNPRHKITKRGQNVTFRCDPISEHNRLYWYRQTLGQGPEFLTYFQNEAQLEKSRLLSDRFSAERPKGSFSTLEIQRTEQGDSAMYLCASSLGVTGNTIYFGEGSWLTVV.

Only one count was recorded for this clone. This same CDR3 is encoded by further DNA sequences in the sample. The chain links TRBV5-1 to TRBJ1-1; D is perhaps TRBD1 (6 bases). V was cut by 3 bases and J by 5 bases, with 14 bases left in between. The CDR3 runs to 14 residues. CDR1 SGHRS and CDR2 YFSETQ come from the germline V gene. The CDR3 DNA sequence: TGCGCCAGCAGCTCAGGGGAAGGAAAGACTGAAGCTTTCTTT. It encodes CASSSGEGKTEAFF.

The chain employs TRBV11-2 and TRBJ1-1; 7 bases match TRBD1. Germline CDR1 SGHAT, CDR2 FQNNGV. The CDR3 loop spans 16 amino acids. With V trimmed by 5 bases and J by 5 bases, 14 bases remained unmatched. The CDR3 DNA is TGTGCCAGCAGCCCCAGGGGACAGTCCGTGAGGACTGAAGCTTTCTTT. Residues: CASSPRGQSVRTEAFF. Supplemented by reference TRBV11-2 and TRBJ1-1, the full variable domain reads EAGVAQSPRYKIIEKRQSVAFWCNPISGHATLYWYQQILGQGPKLLIQFQNNGVVDDSQLPKDRFSAERLKGVDSTLKIQPAKLEDSAVYLCASSPRGQSVRTEAFFGQGTRLTVV.

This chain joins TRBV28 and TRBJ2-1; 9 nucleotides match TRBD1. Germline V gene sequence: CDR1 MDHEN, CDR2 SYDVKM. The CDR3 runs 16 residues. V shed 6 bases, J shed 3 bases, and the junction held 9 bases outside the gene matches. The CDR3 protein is CASRTLDRGNYNEQFF. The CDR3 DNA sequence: TGTGCCAGCAGAACCCTGGACAGGGGTAACTACAATGAGCAGTTCTTC. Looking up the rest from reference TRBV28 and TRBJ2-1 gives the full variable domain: DVKVTQSSRYLVKRTGEKVFLECVQDMDHENMFWYRQDPGLGLRLIYFSYDVKMKEKGDIPEGYSVSREKKERFSLILESASTNQTSMYLCASRTLDRGNYNEQFFGPGTRLTVL.

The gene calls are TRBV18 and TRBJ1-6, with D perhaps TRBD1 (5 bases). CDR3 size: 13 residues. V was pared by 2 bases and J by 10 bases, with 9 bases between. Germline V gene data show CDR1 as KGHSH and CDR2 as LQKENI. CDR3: CASSPKGHSPLHF. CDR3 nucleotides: TGTGCCAGCTCACCAAAGGGGCACTCACCCCTCCACTTT.

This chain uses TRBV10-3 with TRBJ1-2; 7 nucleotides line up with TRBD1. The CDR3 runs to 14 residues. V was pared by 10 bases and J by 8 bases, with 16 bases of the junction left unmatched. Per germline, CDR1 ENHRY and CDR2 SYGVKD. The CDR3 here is CATPGEGAREGYTF. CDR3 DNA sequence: TGTGCCACCCCCGGTGAGGGGGCACGGGAGGGCTACACCTTC.

The CDR3 sequence is CASSRIEGLPKKLFF. For the CDR3, the DNA is TGTGCCAGCAGTCGAATCGAGGGTTTACCGAAAAAACTGTTTTTT. The J gene is TRBJ1-4, the V gene TRBV7-9, with D unclear. The CDR3 totals 15 residues. Germline V gene sequence: CDR1 SEHNR, CDR2 FQNEAQ (reference sequence). Trimming took off 6 bases at V and 9 bases at J, with 20 bases between the two ends. Full variable domain (remainder filled in from reference TRBV7-9 and TRBJ1-4): DTGVSQNPRHKITKRGQNVTFRCDPISEHNRLYWYRQTLGQGPEFLTYFQNEAQLEKSRLLSDRFSAERPKGSFSTLEIQRTEQGDSAMYLCASSRIEGLPKKLFFGSGTQLSVL.

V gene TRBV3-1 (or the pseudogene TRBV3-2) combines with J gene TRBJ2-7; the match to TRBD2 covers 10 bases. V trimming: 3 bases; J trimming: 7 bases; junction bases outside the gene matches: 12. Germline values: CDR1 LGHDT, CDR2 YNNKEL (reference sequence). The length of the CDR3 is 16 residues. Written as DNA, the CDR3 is TGTGCCAGCAGCCAGGTTAGCGGGGGGCCTCCGGGGGAGCAGTACTTC. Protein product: CASSQVSGGPPGEQYF.